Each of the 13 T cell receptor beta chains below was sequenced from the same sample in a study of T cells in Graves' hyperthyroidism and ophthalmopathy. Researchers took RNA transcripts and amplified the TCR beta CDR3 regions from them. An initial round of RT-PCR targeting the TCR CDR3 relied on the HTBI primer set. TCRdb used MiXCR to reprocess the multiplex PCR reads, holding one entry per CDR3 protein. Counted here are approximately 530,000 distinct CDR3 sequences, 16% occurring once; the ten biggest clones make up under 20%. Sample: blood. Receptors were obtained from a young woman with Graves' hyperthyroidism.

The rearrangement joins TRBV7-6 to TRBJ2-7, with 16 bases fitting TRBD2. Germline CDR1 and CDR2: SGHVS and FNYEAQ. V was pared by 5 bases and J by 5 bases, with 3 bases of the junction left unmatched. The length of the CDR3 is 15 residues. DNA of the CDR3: TGTGCCAGCAGCAAGGGACTAGCGGGGGGGAACGAGCAGTACTTC. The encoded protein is CASSKGLAGGNEQYF.

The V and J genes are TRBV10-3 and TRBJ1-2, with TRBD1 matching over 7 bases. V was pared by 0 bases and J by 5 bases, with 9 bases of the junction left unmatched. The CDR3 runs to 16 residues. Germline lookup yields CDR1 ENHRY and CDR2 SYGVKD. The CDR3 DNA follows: TGTGCCATCAGTGAGTCGGAAATACAGGGGTTTTATGGCTACACCTTC. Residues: CAISESEIQGFYGYTF.

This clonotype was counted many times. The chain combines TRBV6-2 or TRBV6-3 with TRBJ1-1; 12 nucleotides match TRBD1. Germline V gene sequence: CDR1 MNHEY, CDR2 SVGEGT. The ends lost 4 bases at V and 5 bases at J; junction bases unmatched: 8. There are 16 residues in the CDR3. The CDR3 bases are TGTGCCAGCAGTTGGGGGGACAGGGGGCGCAGAACTGAAGCTTTCTTT. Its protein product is CASSWGDRGRRTEAFF.

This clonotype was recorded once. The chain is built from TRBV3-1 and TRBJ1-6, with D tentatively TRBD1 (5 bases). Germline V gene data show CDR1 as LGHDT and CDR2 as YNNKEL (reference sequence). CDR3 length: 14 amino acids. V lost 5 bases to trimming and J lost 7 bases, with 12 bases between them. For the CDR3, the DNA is TGTGCCAGCAGCGATGCGGGGGGGAATTCACCCCTCCACTTT. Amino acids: CASSDAGGNSPLHF.

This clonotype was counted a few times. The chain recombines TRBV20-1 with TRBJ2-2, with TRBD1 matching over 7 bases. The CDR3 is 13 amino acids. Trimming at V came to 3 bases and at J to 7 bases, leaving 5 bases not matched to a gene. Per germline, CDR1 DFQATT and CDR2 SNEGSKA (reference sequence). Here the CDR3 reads CSARTGHNGELFF. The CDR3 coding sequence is TGCAGTGCTAGGACAGGGCATAACGGGGAGCTGTTTTTT.

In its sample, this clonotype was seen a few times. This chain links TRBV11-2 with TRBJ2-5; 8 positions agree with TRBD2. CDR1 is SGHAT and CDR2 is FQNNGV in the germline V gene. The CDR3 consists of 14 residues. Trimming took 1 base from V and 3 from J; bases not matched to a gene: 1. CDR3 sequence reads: CASSLAAGEETQYF. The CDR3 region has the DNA TGTGCCAGCAGCTTAGCAGCGGGGGAAGAGACCCAGTACTTC.

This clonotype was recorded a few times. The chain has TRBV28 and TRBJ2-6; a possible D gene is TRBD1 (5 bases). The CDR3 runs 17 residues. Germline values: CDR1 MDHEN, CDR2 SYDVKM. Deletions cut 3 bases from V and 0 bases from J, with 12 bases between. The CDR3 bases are TGTGCCAGCAGTTTTACAGGCACCTACTCTGGGGCCAACGTCCTGACTTTC. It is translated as CASSFTGTYSGANVLTF. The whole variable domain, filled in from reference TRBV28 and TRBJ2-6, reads DVKVTQSSRYLVKRTGEKVFLECVQDMDHENMFWYRQDPGLGLRLIYFSYDVKMKEKGDIPEGYSVSREKKERFSLILESASTNQTSMYLCASSFTGTYSGANVLTFGAGSRLTVL.

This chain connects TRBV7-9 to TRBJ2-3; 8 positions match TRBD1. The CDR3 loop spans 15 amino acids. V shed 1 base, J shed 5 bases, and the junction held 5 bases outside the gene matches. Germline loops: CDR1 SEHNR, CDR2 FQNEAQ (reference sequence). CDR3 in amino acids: CASSLGDRGGDTQYF. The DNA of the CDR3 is TGTGCCAGCAGCTTAGGTGACAGGGGTGGAGATACGCAGTATTTT. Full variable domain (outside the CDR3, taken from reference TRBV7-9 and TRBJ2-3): DTGVSQNPRHKITKRGQNVTFRCDPISEHNRLYWYRQTLGQGPEFLTYFQNEAQLEKSRLLSDRFSAERPKGSFSTLEIQRTEQGDSAMYLCASSLGDRGGDTQYFGPGTRLTVL.

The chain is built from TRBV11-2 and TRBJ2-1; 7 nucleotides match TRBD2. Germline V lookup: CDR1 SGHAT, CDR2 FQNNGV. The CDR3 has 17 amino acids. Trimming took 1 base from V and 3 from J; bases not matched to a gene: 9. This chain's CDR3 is CASSLGSSGLLYNEQFF. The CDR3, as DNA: TGTGCCAGCAGCTTAGGTTCCTCGGGACTACTCTACAATGAGCAGTTCTTC.

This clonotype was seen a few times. The CDR3 sequence is CSAPLDRANYGYTF. The CDR3 coding sequence is TGCAGTGCCCCCCTTGACAGGGCGAACTATGGCTACACCTTC. This chain uses TRBV20-1 with TRBJ1-2; 7 bases are shared with TRBD1. The CDR3 consists of 14 residues. Germline loops: CDR1 DFQATT, CDR2 SNEGSKA (reference sequence). V dropped 6 bases and J dropped 2; count of bases not matched to a gene: 9.

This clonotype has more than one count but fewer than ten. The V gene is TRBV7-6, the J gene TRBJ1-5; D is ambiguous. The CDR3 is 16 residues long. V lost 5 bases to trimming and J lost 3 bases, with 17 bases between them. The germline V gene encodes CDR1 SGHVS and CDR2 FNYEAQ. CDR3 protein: CASSPSPNRNNQPQHF. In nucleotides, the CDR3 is TGTGCCAGCAGCCCTAGTCCTAACCGGAACAATCAGCCCCAGCATTTT.

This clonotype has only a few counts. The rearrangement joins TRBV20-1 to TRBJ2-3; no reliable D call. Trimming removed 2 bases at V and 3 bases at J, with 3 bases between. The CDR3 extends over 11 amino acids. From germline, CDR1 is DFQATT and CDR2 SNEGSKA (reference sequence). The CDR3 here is CSARTTDTQYF. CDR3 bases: TGCAGTGCTAGAACAACAGATACGCAGTATTTT.

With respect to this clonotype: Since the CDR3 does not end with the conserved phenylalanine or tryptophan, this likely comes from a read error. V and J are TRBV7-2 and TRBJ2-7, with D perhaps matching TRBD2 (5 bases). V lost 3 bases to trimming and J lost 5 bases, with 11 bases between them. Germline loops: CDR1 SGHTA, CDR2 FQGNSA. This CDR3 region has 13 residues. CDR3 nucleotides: TGTGCCAGCAGCTTCTCCCCGGGGAACGAGCAGTACCTC. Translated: CASSFSPGNEQYL.